The subject of this entry is one TCR beta chain. The antigen is not known. Data came from immunoSEQ multiplex PCR; TCRdb stores just in-frame clones and leaves some out. The sample contains around 1,000,000 clones, approximately 75% of which appear only once. Adult Caucasians living in Nashville, Tennessee made up all of the donors. The data belong to a study of shared clonotypes between healthy human individuals. Findings and caveats of the study: Clonotypes shared by all four donors outscored non-shared clonotypes in generation probability. In a handful of donors, around 5% of naive CD4 clonotypes appeared in common. Sequencing depth was expected to affect clonotype sharing among donors.

This clonotype was obtained from a man aged 18 to 30 in good health. Some clones in this sample may be carry-over from other donors' samples. The sample taken for sequencing was memory CD4+ T cells from PBMCs. Subset described: CD45RA-negative fraction.

CDR3 sequence: CASSPQLSGSAGELFF. For the CDR3, the DNA is TGTGCCAGCTCACCACAGTTGTCAGGGAGCGCCGGGGAGCTGTTTTTT. This rearrangement joins TRBV18 to TRBJ2-2; possibly TRBD1 or TRBD2 for D (5 bases each). The CDR3 has 16 residues. Germline values: CDR1 KGHSH, CDR2 LQKENI. With 1 base removed from V and 6 bases from J, the gap between germline ends came to 15 bases.